The 20 T cell receptor beta chains given below trace back to one sample, sequenced in a study of T cells in Graves' hyperthyroidism and ophthalmopathy. RNA transcripts served as the template for amplifying TCR beta CDR3 regions. HTBI primers were the set used in a first-round RT-PCR of the TCR CDR3. One entry per CDR3 protein, called by TCRdb with MiXCR from the multiplex PCR reads. The profile shows 360,000 or so distinct CDR3 sequences, about 19% of them singletons. Sequencing was performed on blood. These TCRs come from a woman aged 18-29 years with Graves' hyperthyroidism.

This clonotype was seen ten or more times. The V call is TRBV12-5, the J call TRBJ1-1, with D unresolved. V was shortened by 7 bases and J by 0 bases, with 15 bases between the two germline ends. The CDR3 loop spans 15 amino acids. Germline CDR1 reads LGHNT; CDR2 reads FRNRAP. Written as DNA, the CDR3 is TGTGCTAGTGCCCTGCCCCCGGCATTGAACACTGAAGCTTTCTTT. Its translation is CASALPPALNTEAFF.

This clonotype was found once. The rearrangement links TRBV10-3 to TRBJ2-5; 11 bases line up with TRBD1. With 3 bases clipped from V and 1 base from J, the junction kept 4 bases outside the gene matches. This CDR3 is 16 amino acids long. Germline V lookup: CDR1 ENHRY, CDR2 SYGVKD. The CDR3 region has the DNA TGTGCCATCAGTGATGCCGGGACAGGGGGCCAAGAGACCCAGTACTTC. Translated: CAISDAGTGGQETQYF.

Ten or more counts support this clonotype. This sequence joins TRBV7-3 and TRBJ1-2, with D possibly matching TRBD1 (5 bases). V was shortened by 5 bases and J by 8 bases, with 15 bases between the two germline ends. Per the germline V gene, CDR1 is SGHTA and CDR2 is FQGTGA. This CDR3 is 13 amino acids long. CDR3 region: CASSERGLRGYTF. The CDR3 DNA follows: TGTGCCAGCAGCGAACGGGGGTTAAGGGGCTACACCTTC.

This clonotype occurred many times. The chain has TRBV4-1 and TRBJ2-5; 10 bases are a match to TRBD2. The J segment lost 6 bases and the V segment lost 1 base, leaving 11 bases of the junction unmatched. The germline gives CDR1 MGHRA, CDR2 YSYEKL. There are 17 residues in the CDR3. The CDR3 sequence is CASSQGTPSGGLKTQYF. DNA for the CDR3: TGCGCCAGCAGCCAAGGGACACCTAGCGGGGGCTTAAAGACCCAGTACTTC.

This clonotype was seen many times. The chain recombines TRBV4-1 with TRBJ2-7, with 9 bases aligning to TRBD1. CDR1 is MGHRA, CDR2 YSYEKL, per germline. J was trimmed by 5 bases and V by 5 bases; bases with no gene match: 10. The CDR3 is 15 amino acids. Here the CDR3 DNA reads TGCGCCAGCAGCTCACCGGGACAGGGTTTCCACGAGCAGTACTTC. This encodes CASSSPGQGFHEQYF.

This clonotype was observed many times. As DNA, the CDR3 is TGCGCCAGCAGCTTGGCCGAAGGGTTCTATGGCTACACCTTC. Residues: CASSLAEGFYGYTF. The V and J genes are TRBV5-1 and TRBJ1-2; D is unresolved. V was shortened by 0 bases and J by 4 bases, with 10 bases between the two germline ends. Germline V CDR1 and CDR2: SGHRS, YFSETQ. The length of the CDR3 is 14 residues.

This clonotype showed up many times. V usage is TRBV12-3 or TRBV12-4 and J usage is TRBJ1-3; D unclear. The CDR3 loop spans 14 amino acids. Deletions cut 3 bases from V and 0 bases from J, with 6 bases between. This CDR3 reads CASSFPRSGNTIYF. The DNA of the CDR3 is TGTGCCAGCAGTTTCCCCCGCTCTGGAAACACCATATATTTT.

This clonotype was observed many times. The chain is built from TRBV4-1 and TRBJ2-5; 8 bases agree with TRBD2. The V gene end was trimmed by 0 bases and the J gene end by 0 bases; junction bases not matched to a gene: 18. CDR1 and CDR2 from the germline V gene are MGHRA and YSYEKL. The CDR3 loop spans 21 amino acids. In nucleotides, the CDR3 is TGCGCCAGCAGCCAAGAAGGGGGTCCGGTGTTAGCGGGGAAGTACCAAGAGACCCAGTACTTC. Protein product: CASSQEGGPVLAGKYQETQYF.

This clonotype was seen many times. The chain recombines TRBV3-1 with TRBJ1-1, with D uncertain. Trimming removed 1 base from V and 5 bases from J, with 11 bases in between. Germline V lookup: CDR1 LGHDT, CDR2 YNNKEL (reference sequence). This CDR3 spans 14 amino acids. For the CDR3, the DNA is TGTGCCAGCAGCCAAGGTATGAGGGTAACTGAAGCTTTCTTT. It yields the protein CASSQGMRVTEAFF.

This clonotype was detected many times. This chain uses TRBV10-3 with TRBJ1-1; 11 bases agree with TRBD1. The germline CDR1 and CDR2 sequences are ENHRY and SYGVKD. The CDR3 sequence is 14 residues long. Losses at the gene ends were 5 bases for V and 4 bases for J; bases not matched to a gene: 3. CDR3 region: CAISPGTGGTEAFF. For the CDR3, the DNA is TGTGCCATCAGTCCCGGGACAGGGGGCACTGAAGCTTTCTTT.

This clonotype was seen just once. The rearrangement joins TRBV20-1 to TRBJ1-5; 7 nucleotides align to TRBD1. CDR1 is DFQATT, CDR2 SNEGSKA, per germline (reference sequence). This CDR3 is built from 13 residues. The ends lost 3 bases at V and 6 bases at J; junction bases unmatched: 5. The CDR3: CSASPGGGQPQHF. CDR3 sequence (DNA): TGCAGTGCTAGCCCAGGGGGAGGTCAGCCCCAGCATTTT.

A few counts support this clonotype. V gene TRBV2 combines with J gene TRBJ1-2; D gene uncertain. There are 15 residues in the CDR3. The V end was cut by 0 bases, the J end by 1 base, with 9 bases between. Germline CDR1 and CDR2: SNHLY and FYNNEI. The CDR3 spells CASSEALFFNYGYTF. CDR3 nucleotides: TGTGCCAGCAGTGAAGCGCTTTTTTTTAACTATGGCTACACCTTC.

This clonotype has a count of ten or more. The chain couples TRBV10-3 to TRBJ1-4; 9 bases match TRBD1. This CDR3 is built from 14 residues. CDR1 and CDR2 from the germline V gene are ENHRY and SYGVKD. V lost 7 bases, J lost 4 bases, and 4 bases stayed unmatched. CDR3 in DNA: TGTGCCATCAAGGGGACAGGGAATAATGAAAAACTGTTTTTT. Translating gives CAIKGTGNNEKLFF.

This clonotype was seen repeatedly, ten times or more. The chain has TRBV2 and TRBJ1-2, with D possibly TRBD1 on 5 matching bases. Trimming removed 4 bases from V and 8 bases from J, with 11 bases in between. This CDR3 is built from 12 residues. Germline V CDR1 and CDR2: SNHLY, FYNNEI. CDR3 sequence reads: CASSAGLWGYTF. DNA of the CDR3: TGTGCCAGCAGTGCAGGGCTTTGGGGCTACACCTTC.

This clonotype was detected many times. The germline gene is not matched at one end of the junction; a read error may be the cause. The chain employs TRBV11-1 and TRBJ1-1; D is ambiguous. The CDR3 is 16 amino acids. Per germline, CDR1 SGHAT and CDR2 FQDESV (reference sequence). In DNA form, the CDR3 reads TGTGCCAGCAGCTTAGGTGGAGACTCACACAAAGCAGAAGCCCTCTTT. Its protein product is CASSLGGDSHKAEALF. Filled out from reference TRBV11-1 and TRBJ1-1, the complete variable domain reads EAEVAQSPRYKITEKSQAVAFWCDPISGHATLYWYRQILGQGPELLVQFQDESVVDDSQLPKDRFSAERLKGVDSTLKIQPAELGDSAMYLCASSLGGDSHKAEALFGQGTRLTVV.

There are many counts of this clonotype. Given a much more abundant clone one base away, this may be a read error. J is TRBJ2-4 and V is TRBV12-3 or TRBV12-4, with 12 bases identical to TRBD1. The CDR3 length is 14 residues. The CDR3 reads CASNPGQGANIKYF. The CDR3 region has the DNA TGTGCCAGCAATCCGGGACAGGGGGCCAACATTAAGTACTTC.

This clonotype came up many times. The chain joins TRBV7-2 to TRBJ2-5, with TRBD1 matching 8 bases. J was trimmed by 6 bases and V by 0 bases; bases with no gene match: 6. The CDR3 totals 15 residues. From germline, CDR1 is SGHTA and CDR2 FQGNSA. The DNA of the CDR3 is TGTGCCAGCAGCTTAGCCGGGACAGGTGGAAAGACCCAGTACTTC. This translates into CASSLAGTGGKTQYF.

This clonotype was detected ten times or more. The chain couples TRBV6-1 to TRBJ1-2; possible D gene TRBD1, 5 bases. The CDR3 sequence is 11 residues long. The V end lost 4 bases, the J end lost 8 bases, and 8 bases lay between the germline ends. From germline, CDR1 is MNHNS and CDR2 SASEGT. The CDR3 DNA follows: TGTGCCAGCAGTGCAGGGACGGGCTACACCTTC. It yields the protein CASSAGTGYTF.

The V and J genes are TRBV6-1 and TRBJ1-1, with D perhaps matching TRBD1 (5 bases). V lost 7 bases, J lost 0 bases, and 18 bases lay in between. The germline V gene has CDR1 MNHNS and CDR2 SASEGT. The CDR3 extends over 16 amino acids. The CDR3 protein is CASNIQEGLMNTEAFF. CDR3 nucleotide sequence: TGTGCCAGCAATATACAGGAGGGACTGATGAACACTGAAGCTTTCTTT.

This clonotype was observed a handful of times. The junction does not match germline at one end; this may be a read error. V is TRBV6-5 and J is TRBJ1-2, with D possibly being TRBD1 (6 bases). The length of the CDR3 is 15 residues. The germline V gene encodes CDR1 MNHEY and CDR2 SVGAGI. In DNA form, the CDR3 reads TGTGCCAGCAGTTCGCCTAGTGGGGGCGGCTATGGTTACACCTTC. Translating it yields CASSSPSGGGYGYTF.